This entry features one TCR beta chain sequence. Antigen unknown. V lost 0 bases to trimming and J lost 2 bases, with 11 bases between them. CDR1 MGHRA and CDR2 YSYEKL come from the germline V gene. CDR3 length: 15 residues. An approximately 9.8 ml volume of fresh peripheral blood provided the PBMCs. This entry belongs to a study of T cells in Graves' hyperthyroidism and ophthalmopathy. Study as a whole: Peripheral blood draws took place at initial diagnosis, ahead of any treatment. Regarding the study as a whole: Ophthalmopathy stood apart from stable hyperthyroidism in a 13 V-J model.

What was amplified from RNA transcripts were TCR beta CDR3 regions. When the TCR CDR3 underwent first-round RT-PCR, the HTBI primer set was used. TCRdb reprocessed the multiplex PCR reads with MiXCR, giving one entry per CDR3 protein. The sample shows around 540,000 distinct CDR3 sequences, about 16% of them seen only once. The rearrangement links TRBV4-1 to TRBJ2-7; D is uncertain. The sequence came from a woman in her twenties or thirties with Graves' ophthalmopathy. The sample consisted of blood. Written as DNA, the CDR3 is TGCGCCAGCAGCCAAGAAAGGGTTGGCGCCTACGAGCAGTACTTC. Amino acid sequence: CASSQERVGAYEQYF.